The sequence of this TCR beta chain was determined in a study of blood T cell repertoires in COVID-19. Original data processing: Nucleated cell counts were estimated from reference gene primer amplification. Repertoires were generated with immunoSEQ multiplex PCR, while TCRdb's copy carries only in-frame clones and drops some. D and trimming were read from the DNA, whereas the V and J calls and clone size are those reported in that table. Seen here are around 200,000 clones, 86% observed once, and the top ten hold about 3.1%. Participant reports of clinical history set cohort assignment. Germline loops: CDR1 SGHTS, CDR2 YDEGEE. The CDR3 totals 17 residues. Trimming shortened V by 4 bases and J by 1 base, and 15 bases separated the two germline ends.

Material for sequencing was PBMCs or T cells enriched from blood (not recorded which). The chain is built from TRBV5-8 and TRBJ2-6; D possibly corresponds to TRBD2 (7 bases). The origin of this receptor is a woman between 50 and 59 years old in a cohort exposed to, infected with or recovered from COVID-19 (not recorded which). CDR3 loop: CASSRGGTTSGANVLTF. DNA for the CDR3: TGTGCCAGCAGCAGGGGGGGTACCACGTCTGGGGCCAACGTCCTGACTTTC.